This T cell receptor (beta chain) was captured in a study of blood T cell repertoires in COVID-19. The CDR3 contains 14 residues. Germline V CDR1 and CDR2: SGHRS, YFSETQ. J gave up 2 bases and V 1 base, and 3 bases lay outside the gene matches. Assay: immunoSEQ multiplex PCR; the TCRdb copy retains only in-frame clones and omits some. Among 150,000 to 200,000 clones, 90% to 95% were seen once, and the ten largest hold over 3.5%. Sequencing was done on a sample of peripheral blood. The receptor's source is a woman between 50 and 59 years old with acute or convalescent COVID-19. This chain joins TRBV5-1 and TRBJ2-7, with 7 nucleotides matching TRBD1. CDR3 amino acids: CASSLRGQPYEQYF. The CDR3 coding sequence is TGCGCCAGCAGCTTGAGGGGACAGCCCTACGAGCAGTACTTC.